This T cell receptor beta chain was retrieved from a study of OX40 agonist ivuxolimab in advanced cancers. A word on this clone: No antigen is known for it.

Sequencing used immunoSEQ multiplex PCR; TCRdb keeps in-frame clones, though not all of them. Among 35,000 to 45,000 clones listed, roughly 80% were seen once. The study, taken as a whole, reports: Individuals who were partial responders at 0.1-3.0 mg/kg had clonal expansion that ranked among the lowest.

Researchers took blood at baseline, on cycle 4 day 1, and on cycle 7 day 1. Germline CDR1 and CDR2: SGHRS and YFSETQ. The CDR3 extends over 14 amino acids. V lost 3 bases, J lost 3 bases, and 10 bases lay in between. The receptor comes from an adult with an advanced solid tumor such as melanoma, head and neck, liver or kidney cancer. The V call is TRBV5-1, the J call TRBJ1-5; TRBD1 is a possible D gene (5 bases). Specimen: CD4+ or CD8+ T cells sorted from blood, collected in a trial of the OX40 agonist ivuxolimab. The CDR3 loop reads CASSWGGDNQPQHF. As DNA, the CDR3 is TGCGCCAGCAGCTGGGGAGGGGACAATCAGCCCCAGCATTTT.